The 25 T cell receptor beta chains given below trace back to one sample, sequenced in a study of cytomegalovirus exposure and HLA in healthy donors. With 60 Vbeta and 13 Jbeta primers, the PCR was carried out. The protocol was immunoSEQ multiplex PCR, while the TCRdb copy is restricted to in-frame clones and leaves out a portion. This table holds approximately 130,000 clones. The specimen was PBMCs. The receptors originated from an older woman in good health and CMV-seronegative.

The V and J genes are TRBV4-1 and TRBJ1-5; D is undetermined. CDR3 size: 16 residues. The germline V gene encodes CDR1 MGHRA and CDR2 YSYEKL. Trimming stripped 5 bases from V and 0 bases from J, with 14 bases between. CDR3 loop: CASSAHTDYSNQPQHF. CDR3 nucleotide sequence: TGCGCCAGCAGCGCCCATACAGACTATAGCAATCAGCCCCAGCATTTT.

CDR3 protein: CASSRGSSGAYNEQFF. DNA of the CDR3: TGCGCCAGCAGCCGGGGATCTAGCGGGGCCTACAATGAGCAGTTCTTC. The chain uses TRBV4-1 and TRBJ2-1; TRBD2 matches 9 bases. Germline V gene data show CDR1 as MGHRA and CDR2 as YSYEKL. Unmatched junction bases numbered 6, after V lost 4 bases and J lost 2 bases. The CDR3 runs 16 residues.

The chain joins TRBV9 to TRBJ2-7; 13 positions agree with TRBD2. Germline V CDR1 and CDR2: SGDLS, YYNGEE. The CDR3 loop spans 15 amino acids. V dropped 5 bases and J dropped 4; count of bases not matched to a gene: 6. This chain's CDR3 is CASSRTSGGGYEQYF. CDR3 nucleotides: TGTGCCAGCAGTAGGACTAGCGGGGGAGGATACGAGCAGTACTTC.

CDR3 in DNA: TGTGCCAGCAGCGTGCAGGGGGCCACTGAAGCTTTCTTT. This codes for CASSVQGATEAFF. The chain combines TRBV5-4 with TRBJ1-1, with 8 bases that match TRBD1. This CDR3 has 13 amino acids. Germline V gene sequence: CDR1 SGHNT, CDR2 YYREEE (reference sequence). J gave up 4 bases and V 4 bases, and 3 bases lay outside the gene matches.

The chain employs TRBV27 and TRBJ1-5, with D perhaps matching TRBD1 (6 bases). This CDR3 has 16 residues. Germline values: CDR1 MNHEY, CDR2 SMNVEV (reference sequence). With 2 bases removed from V and 4 bases from J, the gap between germline ends came to 15 bases. The CDR3 DNA reads as TGTGCCAGCAGTTTAAGGGGGGGTTACGATAATCAGCCCCAGCATTTT. This gives the protein CASSLRGGYDNQPQHF.

The chain recombines TRBV5-6 with TRBJ1-1; D not certain. V lost 4 bases, J lost 4 bases, and 17 bases lay in between. This CDR3 has 15 residues. Germline V gene sequence: CDR1 SGHDT, CDR2 YYEEEE. The CDR3 DNA follows: TGTGCCAGCAGCGCCCTGGCCGGGGTAGGCACTGAAGCTTTCTTT. It yields the protein CASSALAGVGTEAFF.

V gene TRBV13 combines with J gene TRBJ2-5; the match to TRBD2 covers 9 bases. The CDR3 has 18 amino acids. The V and J ends lost 5 bases and 4 bases, in that order; junction bases with no gene match: 17. CDR1 and CDR2 from the germline V gene are PRHDT and FYEKMQ (reference sequence). This chain's CDR3 is CASSELGERGARAETQYF. DNA for the CDR3: TGTGCCAGCAGCGAGCTGGGGGAGCGGGGGGCCAGAGCAGAGACCCAGTACTTC.

The chain employs TRBV25-1 and TRBJ2-5; 8 nucleotides align to TRBD1. In germline, CDR1 is MGHDK, CDR2 SYGVNS. V lost 6 bases and J lost 2; bases outside the gene matches: 5. The length of the CDR3 is 14 residues. CDR3 DNA: TGTGCCAGCAGCCCGGACAGGGCACAAGAGACCCAGTACTTC. It encodes CASSPDRAQETQYF.

The chain joins TRBV18 to TRBJ2-5, with a possible D match to TRBD2 (6 bases). This CDR3 contains 12 residues. Between the trimmed V and J ends, which lost 3 bases and 5 bases, there was a span of 7 bases. The germline CDR1 and CDR2 sequences are KGHSH and LQKENI. The CDR3 coding sequence is TGTGCCAGCTCACCCCGGGGGGAGACCCAGTACTTC. The encoded protein is CASSPRGETQYF.

On this clone: This specimen includes other DNA sequences encoding the same CDR3. The V call is TRBV15, the J call TRBJ1-4; D gene unclear. Germline V lookup: CDR1 LNHNV, CDR2 YYDKDF (reference sequence). The CDR3 length is 15 residues. V was pared by 1 base and J by 8 bases, with 14 bases between. CDR3 amino acids: CATSRGDKAQEKLFF. The CDR3 DNA is TGTGCCACCAGCAGAGGCGACAAAGCCCAGGAAAAACTGTTTTTT.

The chain combines TRBV5-1 with TRBJ1-2, with a possible D match to TRBD1 (5 bases). From germline, CDR1 is SGHRS and CDR2 YFSETQ. The CDR3 length is 14 residues. V was shortened by 0 bases and J by 6 bases, with 12 bases between the two germline ends. The CDR3 DNA sequence: TGCGCCAGCAGCTTGGGGGCCCAGGGCAATGGCTACACCTTC. It yields the protein CASSLGAQGNGYTF.

The gene calls are TRBV5-1 and TRBJ2-6; TRBD1 agrees at 10 bases. From germline, CDR1 is SGHRS and CDR2 YFSETQ. J gave up 3 bases and V 3 bases, and 15 bases lay outside the gene matches. The CDR3 is 20 residues long. The CDR3 protein is CASSWKVRQGATYGANVLTF. The DNA for the CDR3 is TGCGCCAGCAGCTGGAAGGTCAGACAGGGGGCAACTTATGGGGCCAACGTCCTGACTTTC.

The CDR3 region is CASGEPKGARGYTF. The CDR3 DNA follows: TGTGCCAGCGGGGAGCCAAAGGGGGCCAGAGGCTACACCTTC. The chain employs TRBV28 and TRBJ1-2; 7 nucleotides align to TRBD1. CDR3 length: 14 amino acids. V trimming: 8 bases; J trimming: 8 bases; junction bases outside the gene matches: 14. Germline CDR1 is MDHEN and CDR2 is SYDVKM.

The V and J genes are TRBV28 and TRBJ1-5; D remains unclear. The V gene lost 7 bases and the J gene lost 4 bases, with 8 bases spanning the gap. From germline, CDR1 is MDHEN and CDR2 SYDVKM. The CDR3 consists of 12 residues. The CDR3 DNA follows: TGTGCCAGCACCAGTCTGAATCAGCCCCAGCATTTT. Encoded protein: CASTSLNQPQHF.

The V call is TRBV2, the J call TRBJ2-1, with 7 nucleotides matching TRBD1. Germline V CDR1 and CDR2: SNHLY, FYNNEI. V lost 6 bases, J lost 8 bases, and 7 bases stayed unmatched. The CDR3 contains 13 residues. CDR3 in amino acids: CASRTGFNDEQFF. The CDR3 nucleotides are TGTGCCAGCAGGACAGGGTTTAACGATGAGCAGTTCTTC.

The genes are TRBV28 and TRBJ1-1, with TRBD1 identical over 8 bases. Trimming cost V 0 bases and J 1 base; bases outside gene matches: 1. CDR1 and CDR2 (germline): MDHEN, SYDVKM. The CDR3 covers 15 residues. The CDR3 is CASSLWDRANTEAFF. Here the CDR3 DNA reads TGTGCCAGCAGTTTATGGGACAGGGCGAACACTGAAGCTTTCTTT.

CDR3 amino acids: CATQTVKDNSPLHF. In nucleotides, the CDR3 is TGTGCCACCCAGACAGTGAAGGATAATTCACCCCTCCACTTT. The rearrangement joins TRBV10-3 to TRBJ1-6, with TRBD1 as a possible D gene (5 bases). Trimming removed 10 bases from V and 5 bases from J, with 15 bases in between. Germline V gene data show CDR1 as ENHRY and CDR2 as SYGVKD. The CDR3 runs to 14 residues.

The rearrangement uses TRBV6-1 and TRBJ2-7, with 12 nucleotides matching TRBD1. J was trimmed by 9 bases and V by 4 bases; bases with no gene match: 10. This CDR3 contains 15 residues. Germline CDR1 reads MNHNS; CDR2 reads SASEGT. CDR3 sequence reads: CASSGGGTGGYWQYF. The CDR3 DNA follows: TGTGCCAGCAGTGGAGGGGGGACAGGGGGCTATTGGCAGTACTTC.

The chain joins TRBV5-4 to TRBJ2-7; 9 positions agree with TRBD2. The germline CDR1 and CDR2 sequences are SGHNT and YYREEE (reference sequence). This CDR3 spans 15 amino acids. V was pared by 2 bases and J by 5 bases, with 8 bases of the junction left unmatched. Here the CDR3 reads CASSFSASGKDEQYF. CDR3 DNA: TGTGCCAGCAGCTTTTCGGCTAGCGGGAAAGACGAGCAGTACTTC.

J is TRBJ1-2 and V is TRBV7-9; D unclear. V gave up 1 base and J gave up 7 bases, with 16 bases separating them. The CDR3 consists of 15 residues. Germline CDR1 is SEHNR and CDR2 is FQNEAQ (reference sequence). The CDR3 region is CASSLGRQLLGGYTF. In nucleotides, the CDR3 is TGTGCCAGCAGCTTAGGGCGGCAGCTTTTAGGTGGCTACACCTTC.

The rearrangement joins TRBV11-2 to TRBJ1-6; 7 nucleotides match TRBD1. This CDR3 spans 18 amino acids. CDR1 is SGHAT and CDR2 is FQNNGV in the germline V gene. The V gene end was trimmed by 5 bases and the J gene end by 5 bases; junction bases not matched to a gene: 15. The CDR3 bases are TGTGCCAGCAGCCCAGACGTAGGAGAGGGGGCTGATAATTCACCCCTCCACTTT. It yields the protein CASSPDVGEGADNSPLHF. Using reference TRBV11-2 and TRBJ1-6 for the parts outside the CDR3, the full variable domain is EAGVAQSPRYKIIEKRQSVAFWCNPISGHATLYWYQQILGQGPKLLIQFQNNGVVDDSQLPKDRFSAERLKGVDSTLKIQPAKLEDSAVYLCASSPDVGEGADNSPLHFGNGTRLTVT.

The CDR3 DNA sequence: TGTGCCAGCAGTCCCCCACCGGGACATCAAGGGCATAACTATGGCTACACCTTC. Translated: CASSPPPGHQGHNYGYTF. The rearrangement uses TRBV28 and TRBJ1-2; possibly TRBD1 for D (6 bases). The CDR3 loop spans 18 amino acids. V shed 5 bases and J shed 1 base, with 23 bases lying between them. Germline-derived CDR1 and CDR2 are MDHEN and SYDVKM.

The J gene is TRBJ1-5, the V gene TRBV19, with 9 bases fitting TRBD1. The CDR3 runs to 13 residues. Per the germline V gene, CDR1 is LNHDA and CDR2 is SQIVND (reference sequence). Trimming cost V 4 bases and J 11 bases; bases outside gene matches: 6. CDR3 residues: CASSTTGGVAQHF. In DNA, the CDR3 is TGTGCCAGTAGTACGACAGGGGGTGTGGCCCAGCATTTT. Combining the CDR3 with reference TRBV19 and TRBJ1-5 gives the whole variable domain DGGITQSPKYLFRKEGQNVTLSCEQNLNHDAMYWYRQDPGQGLRLIYYSQIVNDFQKGDIAEGYSVSREKKESFPLTVTSAQKNPTAFYLCASSTTGGVAQHFGDGTRLSIL.

This rearrangement joins TRBV28 to TRBJ2-7; D is undetermined. The germline V gene encodes CDR1 MDHEN and CDR2 SYDVKM. The CDR3 extends over 15 amino acids. The ends were cut back, 6 bases at V and 2 bases at J, with 17 bases in the middle. In nucleotides, the CDR3 is TGTGCCAGCAGCTCCCTGGGTGCGGTAACCTACGAGCAGTACTTC. Residues: CASSSLGAVTYEQYF.

The gene calls are TRBV19 and TRBJ2-7; D perhaps matches TRBD1 (6 bases). CDR1 is LNHDA and CDR2 is SQIVND in the germline V gene (reference sequence). The V gene lost 6 bases and the J gene lost 8 bases, with 14 bases spanning the gap. This CDR3 comprises 12 residues. The CDR3 nucleotides are TGTGCCAGTAGGTCCGACAGGTTCAAGCAGTACTTC. Protein: CASRSDRFKQYF. The whole variable domain, filled in from reference TRBV19 and TRBJ2-7, reads DGGITQSPKYLFRKEGQNVTLSCEQNLNHDAMYWYRQDPGQGLRLIYYSQIVNDFQKGDIAEGYSVSREKKESFPLTVTSAQKNPTAFYLCASRSDRFKQYFGPGTRLTVT.